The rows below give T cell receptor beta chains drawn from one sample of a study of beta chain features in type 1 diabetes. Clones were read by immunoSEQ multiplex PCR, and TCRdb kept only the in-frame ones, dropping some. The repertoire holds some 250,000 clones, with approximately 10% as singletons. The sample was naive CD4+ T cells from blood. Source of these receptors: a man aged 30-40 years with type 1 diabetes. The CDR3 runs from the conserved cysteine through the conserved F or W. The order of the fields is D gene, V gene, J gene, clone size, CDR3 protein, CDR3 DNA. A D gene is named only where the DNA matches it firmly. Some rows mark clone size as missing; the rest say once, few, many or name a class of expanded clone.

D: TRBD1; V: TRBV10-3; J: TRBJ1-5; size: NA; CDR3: CAISESAGGYQPQHF; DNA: TGTGCCATCAGTGAGTCTGCAGGGGGTTATCAGCCCCAGCATTTT
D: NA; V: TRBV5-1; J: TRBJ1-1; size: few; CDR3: CASSPVPVNTEAFF; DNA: TGCGCCAGCAGCCCTGTACCGGTGAACACTGAAGCTTTCTTT
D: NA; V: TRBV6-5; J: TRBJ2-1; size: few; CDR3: CASAESNEQFF; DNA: TGTGCCAGCGCGGAGTCCAATGAGCAGTTCTTC
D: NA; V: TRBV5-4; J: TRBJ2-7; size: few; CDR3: CASSSGVRYEQYF; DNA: TGTGCCAGCAGCTCCGGGGTGAGGTACGAGCAGTACTTC
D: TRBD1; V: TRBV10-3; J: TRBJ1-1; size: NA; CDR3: CAIRLGQATEAFF; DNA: TGTGCCATCAGACTAGGACAGGCGACTGAAGCTTTCTTT
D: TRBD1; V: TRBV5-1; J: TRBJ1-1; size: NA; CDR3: CASSYRGLNTEAFF; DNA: TGCGCCAGCAGTTACAGGGGGCTGAACACTGAAGCTTTCTTT
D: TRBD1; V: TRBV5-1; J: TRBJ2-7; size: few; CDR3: CASSWDRGSDEQYF; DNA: TGCGCCAGCAGCTGGGACAGGGGGTCGGACGAGCAGTACTTC
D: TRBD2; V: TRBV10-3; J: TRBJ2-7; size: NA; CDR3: CASAGTNYEQYF; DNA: TGTGCCAGCGCGGGGACTAACTACGAGCAGTACTTC
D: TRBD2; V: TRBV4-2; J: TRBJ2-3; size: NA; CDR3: CASSPYSGGAPDTQYF; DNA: TGTGCCAGCAGCCCATATAGCGGGGGGGCCCCAGATACGCAGTATTTT
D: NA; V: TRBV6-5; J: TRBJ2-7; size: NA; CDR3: CASSYSGQSYEQYF; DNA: TGTGCCAGCAGTTACTCGGGGCAGTCCTACGAGCAGTACTTC
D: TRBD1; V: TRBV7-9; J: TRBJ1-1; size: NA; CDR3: CASSPGGGTATMNTEAFF; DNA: TGTGCCAGCAGCCCAGGGGGTGGGACAGCTACCATGAACACTGAAGCTTTCTTT
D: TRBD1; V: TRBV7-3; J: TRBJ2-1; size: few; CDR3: CASSQRQGVGNEQFF; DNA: TGTGCCAGCAGCCAAAGACAGGGGGTAGGCAATGAGCAGTTCTTC
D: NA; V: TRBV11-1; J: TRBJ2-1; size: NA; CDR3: CASSPWTDNEQFF; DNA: TGTGCCAGCAGCCCTTGGACTGATAATGAGCAGTTCTTC
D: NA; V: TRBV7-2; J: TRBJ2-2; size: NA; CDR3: CASSFTGTGELFF; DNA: TGTGCCAGCAGCTTTACAGGCACCGGGGAGCTGTTTTTT
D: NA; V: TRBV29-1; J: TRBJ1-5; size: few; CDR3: CSVQSGAQPQHF; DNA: TGCAGCGTTCAGTCAGGGGCCCAGCCCCAGCATTTT
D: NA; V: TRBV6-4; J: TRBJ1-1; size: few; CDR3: CASSAGGRIAEAFF; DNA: TGTGCCAGCAGTGCGGGGGGGCGGATCGCTGAAGCTTTCTTT
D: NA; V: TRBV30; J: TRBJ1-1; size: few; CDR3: CAWGHKNTEAFF; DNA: TGTGCCTGGGGCCACAAGAACACTGAAGCTTTCTTT
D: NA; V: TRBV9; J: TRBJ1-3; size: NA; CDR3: CASSVAGTGNTIYF; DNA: TGTGCCAGCAGCGTAGCGGGGACTGGAAACACCATATATTTT
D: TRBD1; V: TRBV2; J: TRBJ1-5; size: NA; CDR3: CASREGTVQQPQHF; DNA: TGTGCCAGCAGGGAGGGGACAGTCCAACAGCCCCAGCATTTT
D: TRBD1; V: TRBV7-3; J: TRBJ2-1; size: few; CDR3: CASSSGQGYYNEQFF; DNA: TGTGCCAGCAGCTCTGGACAGGGATATTACAATGAGCAGTTCTTC
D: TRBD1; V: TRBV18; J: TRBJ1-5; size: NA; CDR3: CASSPLPGGSNQPQHF; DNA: TGTGCCAGCTCACCGTTGCCAGGGGGAAGCAATCAGCCCCAGCATTTT
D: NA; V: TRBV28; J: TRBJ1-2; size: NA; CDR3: CASSITFRGPNYGYTF; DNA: TGTGCCAGCAGCATTACCTTCCGGGGTCCTAACTATGGCTACACCTTC
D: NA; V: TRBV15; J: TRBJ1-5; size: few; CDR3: CATSRATVRQPQHF; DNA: TGTGCCACCAGCAGAGCTACGGTGCGACAGCCCCAGCATTTT
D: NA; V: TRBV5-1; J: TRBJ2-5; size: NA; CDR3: CASSFPGETQYF; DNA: TGCGCCAGCAGCTTCCCCGGGGAGACCCAGTACTTC
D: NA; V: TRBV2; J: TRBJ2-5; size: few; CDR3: CASAEETQYF; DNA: TGTGCCAGCGCGGAGGAGACCCAGTACTTC
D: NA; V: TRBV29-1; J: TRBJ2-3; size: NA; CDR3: CSVLGGAMGTDTQYF; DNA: TGCAGCGTATTAGGGGGGGCCATGGGCACAGATACGCAGTATTTT
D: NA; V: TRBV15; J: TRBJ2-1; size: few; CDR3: CATSRVTGLRYNEQFF; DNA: TGTGCCACCAGCAGGGTAACGGGACTTCGATACAATGAGCAGTTCTTC
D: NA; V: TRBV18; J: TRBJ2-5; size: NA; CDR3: CASSPTQETQYF; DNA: TGTGCCAGCTCCCCAACGCAGGAGACCCAGTACTTC
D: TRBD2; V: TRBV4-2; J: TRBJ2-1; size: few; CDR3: CASSQGLADYNEQFF; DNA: TGTGCCAGCAGCCAAGGGCTAGCGGATTACAATGAGCAGTTCTTC
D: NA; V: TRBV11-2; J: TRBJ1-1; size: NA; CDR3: CASSLGKQARNTEAFF; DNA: TGTGCCAGCAGCTTAGGGAAACAGGCCCGGAACACTGAAGCTTTCTTT
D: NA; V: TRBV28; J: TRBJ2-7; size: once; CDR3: CASSFLDRPYEQYF; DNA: TGTGCCAGCAGTTTTCTTGACAGGCCCTACGAGCAGTACTTC
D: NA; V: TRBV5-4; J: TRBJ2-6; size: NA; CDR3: CASSRDSHSGANVLTF; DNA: TGTGCCAGCAGCCGGGACTCCCACTCTGGGGCCAACGTCCTGACTTTC
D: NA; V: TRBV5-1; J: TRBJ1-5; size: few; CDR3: CASSPTAGSNQPQHF; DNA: TGCGCCAGCAGCCCAACGGCGGGGAGCAATCAGCCCCAGCATTTT
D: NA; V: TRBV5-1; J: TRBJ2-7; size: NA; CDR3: CASSLLQGYEQYF; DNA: TGCGCCAGCAGCTTGTTACAGGGTTACGAGCAGTACTTC
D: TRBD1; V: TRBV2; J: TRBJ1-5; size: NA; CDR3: CASSRMGTGGIQPQHF; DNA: TGTGCCAGCAGCCGAATGGGGACAGGGGGAATTCAGCCCCAGCATTTT
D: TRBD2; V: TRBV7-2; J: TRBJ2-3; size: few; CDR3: CASSLHHRGLATTDTQYF; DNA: TGTGCCAGCAGCCTCCACCACCGGGGACTAGCGACGACAGATACGCAGTATTTT
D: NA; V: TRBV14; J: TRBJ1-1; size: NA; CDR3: CASSRQGITEAFF; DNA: TGTGCCAGCAGCCGGCAGGGGATCACTGAAGCTTTCTTT
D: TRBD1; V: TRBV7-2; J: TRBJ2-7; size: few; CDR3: CASSLRDSSYEQYF; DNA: TGTGCCAGCAGCTTACGGGACAGCTCCTACGAGCAGTACTTC
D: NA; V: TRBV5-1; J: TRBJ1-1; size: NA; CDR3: CASSPYLDSEAFF; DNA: TGCGCCAGCAGCCCCTACCTGGACAGTGAAGCTTTCTTT
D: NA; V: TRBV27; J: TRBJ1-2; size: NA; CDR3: CASSLTGRYGYTF; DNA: TGTGCCAGCAGTTTAACAGGGCGTTATGGCTACACCTTC
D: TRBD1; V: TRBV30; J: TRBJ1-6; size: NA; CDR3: CAWSPRDRDSICHF; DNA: TGTGCCTGGAGCCCGAGGGACAGGGATTCTATTTGCCACTTT
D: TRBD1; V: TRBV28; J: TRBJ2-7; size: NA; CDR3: CASRRQGVSYEQYF; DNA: TGTGCCAGCAGAAGACAGGGGGTTTCCTACGAGCAGTACTTC
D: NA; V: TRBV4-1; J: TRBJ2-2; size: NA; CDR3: CASSQGLRGKGTGELFF; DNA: TGCGCCAGCAGCCAGGGTCTGCGGGGAAAAGGGACCGGGGAGCTGTTTTTT
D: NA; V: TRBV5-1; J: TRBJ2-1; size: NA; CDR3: CASSLGGLSYNEQFF; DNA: TGCGCCAGCAGCTTAGGCGGTCTCTCCTACAATGAGCAGTTCTTC
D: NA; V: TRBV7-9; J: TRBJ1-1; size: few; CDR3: CASSPGGDRKAFF; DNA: TGTGCCAGCAGCCCTGGTGGAGACAGAAAAGCTTTCTTT
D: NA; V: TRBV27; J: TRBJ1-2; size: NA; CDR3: CASSLNGGQGSTF; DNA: TGTGCCAGCAGTTTAAATGGAGGGCAGGGAAGTACCTTC
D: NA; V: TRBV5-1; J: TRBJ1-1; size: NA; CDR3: CASSFSTDMNTEAFF; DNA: TGCGCCAGCAGCTTTTCGACAGACATGAACACTGAAGCTTTCTTT
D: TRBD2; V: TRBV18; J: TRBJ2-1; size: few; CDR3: CASSQTSGAVDEQFF; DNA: TGTGCCAGCTCCCAGACTAGCGGGGCGGTTGATGAGCAGTTCTTC
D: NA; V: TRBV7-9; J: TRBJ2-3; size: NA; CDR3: CASSFQGYTQYF; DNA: TGTGCCAGCAGCTTTCAGGGGTATACGCAGTATTTT
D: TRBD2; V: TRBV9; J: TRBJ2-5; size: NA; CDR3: CASSVGTAGGRIQETQYF; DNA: TGTGCCAGCAGCGTAGGGACTGCGGGGGGGCGAATTCAAGAGACCCAGTACTTC